Sequencing of this TCR beta chain was carried out in a study of T cell responses to AZD1222 COVID-19 vaccine (dated by TCRdb to the early 2020s). At the level of the whole study: AZD1222 recipients whose second dose came at about 4 weeks and those whose second dose came at about 12 weeks were combined into one group, since spike-specific TCR depth and breadth did not differ between the two schedules. A total of 233 trial participants underwent TCR sequencing, of whom about 200 received two doses of AZD1222 and some 25 received two doses of the MenACWY control vaccine. Trial participants were enrolled by age into subgroups of 18-55, 56-69 and 70-plus years, and roughly 160, 29 and 62 TCR-sequenced participants, respectively, were included in these subgroups.

The CDR3 regions of human TCRbeta chains were analyzed by immunosequencing. The paper's data handling went like this. TCRs in the repertoires were matched against a reference library of SARS-CoV-2-specific TCRs that had been generated with the MIRA antigen-specificity platform. Breadth was defined as the fraction of unique TCRs that were SARS-CoV-2-associated. Depth was defined as the fraction of total T cells that were SARS-CoV-2-associated. Each spike-specific TCR was assigned to its reactive spike region and to a CD4 or CD8 class using the MIRA data. Log10-transformed breadth and depth values were compared by one-way ANOVA with Sidak's multiple comparisons tests. TCRdb obtained this table from immuneACCESS and retained in-frame rearrangements with V and J assigned. These tables miss some clones; where compared with another copy, unresolved V genes account for less than half of the shortfall, and the remainder is unexplained. The D gene and trimming were derived from the DNA, and the V and J assignments and clone size from that table. Across this sample there are roughly 160,000 clones, with about 92% seen only once. The ten most abundant clones make up around 0.96% of the sample.

About this clone itself: The antigen it recognizes is unknown. Per-base qualities were not stored, and no clone one base away is much larger.

Broad study findings and their caveats: Nearly half of unique spike-specific TCRs reportedly recognized epitopes outside regions mutated in the B.1.351 and B.1.1.7 variants. Conclusions about previously exposed vaccinees were limited because only six AZD1222 recipients were SARS-CoV-2 seropositive at baseline. After two AZD1222 doses, spike-specific TCR breadth and depth were significantly higher than at day 0 and than in MenACWY recipients. CD4 TCRs associated with the vaccine covered the entire spike protein, and the dominant responses were in regions 160-218 and 743-854. Most participants were white British and females outnumbered males, and the authors suggested that clonal diversity may have been underestimated. Because no day 14 peak-response samples were available, repertoires were characterized only after the peak T cell response. The 56-69-year group was small, and its depth increase did not reach significance, likely because of low power.

The intended sense of this specimen's time point label: baseline before first vaccination. Vaccinee samples were obtained from the UK trials COV001 and COV002, which included a single-blind randomized controlled phase 2/3 trial of AZD1222 (ChAdOx1 nCoV-19) in healthy adults. For TCRbeta chain sequencing, PBMC samples were collected from trial participants at day 0 and at day 28 after the second dose. For CDR1 and CDR2, the germline V gene lists LGHNA and YNFKEQ. From the cysteine up to the phenylalanine, the CDR3 has a length of 15 residues. The DNA shown is the 45-base CDR3, in frame from base 1. V is clipped by 1 base and J by 7 bases, and the sequence between their germline boundaries is 13 bases long.

The sequenced sample was peripheral blood, obtained on day 0 of AZD1222 vaccination. Recombination linked TRBV4-2 to TRBJ1-4; 5 matching bases give a weak D call of TRBD1. This receptor was obtained from an adult in good health. The DNA is TGTGCCAGCAGCCAAGCCGGGGACTCTGGTGAAAAACTGTTTTTT. Its protein is CASSQAGDSGEKLFF.